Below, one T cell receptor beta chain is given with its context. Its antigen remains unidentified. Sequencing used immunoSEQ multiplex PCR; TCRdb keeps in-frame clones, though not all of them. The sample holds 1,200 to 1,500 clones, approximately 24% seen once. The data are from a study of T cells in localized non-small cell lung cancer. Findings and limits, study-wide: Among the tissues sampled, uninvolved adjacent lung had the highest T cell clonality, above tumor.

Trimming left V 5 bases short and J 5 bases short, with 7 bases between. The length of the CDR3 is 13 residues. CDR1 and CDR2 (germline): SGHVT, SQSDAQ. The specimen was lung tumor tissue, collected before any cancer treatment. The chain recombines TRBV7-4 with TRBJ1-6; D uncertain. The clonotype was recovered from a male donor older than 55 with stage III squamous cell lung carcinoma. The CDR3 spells CASSPTNNSPLHF. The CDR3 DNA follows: TGTGCCAGCAGCCCAACGAATAATTCACCCCTCCACTTT.